These 27 T cell receptor beta chains originate from one sample sequenced in a study of blood T cell repertoires in COVID-19 (dated by TCRdb to the early 2020s). Libraries came from the immunoSEQ multiplex PCR assay. TCRdb's version of the immuneACCESS table is confined to in-frame rearrangements and falls short of the full clone set. An unresolved V gene accounts for under half of the shortfall where checked; the remainder is of unknown origin. Present in this sample are about 400,000 clones, nearly 90% of which were seen just once. Roughly 2% of the sample is held by the ten biggest clonotypes. The sample consisted of PBMCs or T cells enriched from blood (not recorded which). The receptors shown here come from a woman aged 40 to 50 with acute COVID-19.

V gene TRBV7-9 combines with J gene TRBJ1-2, with 8 bases identical to TRBD1. Germline V CDR1 and CDR2: SEHNR, FQNEAQ (reference sequence). The CDR3 loop spans 15 amino acids. The V and J ends lost 5 bases and 2 bases, in that order; junction bases with no gene match: 7. The CDR3 loop reads CASSLETGVNYGYTF. The CDR3, as DNA: TGTGCCAGCAGCCTAGAGACAGGGGTAAACTATGGCTACACCTTC.

The CDR3 here is CTSSQDRDGSNYGYTF. The DNA of the CDR3 is TGCACCAGCAGCCAAGACAGAGACGGGTCTAACTATGGCTACACCTTC. The chain employs TRBV1 and TRBJ1-2. TRBV1 is a recognized pseudogene. CDR3 size: 16 residues.

In its sample, this clone was seen a few times. The rearrangement joins TRBV19 to TRBJ2-1, with TRBD1 matching 10 bases. The V gene's germline CDR1 is LNHDA and CDR2 SQIVND (reference sequence). With 2 bases clipped from V and 16 bases from J, the junction kept 11 bases outside the gene matches. The CDR3 loop spans 14 amino acids. The CDR3 nucleotides are TGTGCCAGTAGTATACTTTCCGGGACAGGGGAGGTTTTCTTC. Translated: CASSILSGTGEVFF.

The chain recombines TRBV18 with TRBJ2-1; D is undetermined. The V end was cut by 6 bases, the J end by 10 bases, with 13 bases between. This CDR3 contains 12 residues. Germline CDR1 is KGHSH and CDR2 is LQKENI. The CDR3 protein is CASSAIVGEQFF. The CDR3 DNA is TGTGCCAGCTCGGCGATTGTCGGGGAGCAGTTCTTC. The whole variable domain, remainder taken from reference TRBV18 and TRBJ2-1, is NAGVMQNPRHLVRRRGQEARLRCSPMKGHSHVYWYRQLPEEGLKFMVYLQKENIIDESGMPKERFSAEFPKEGPSILRIQQVVRGDSAAYFCASSAIVGEQFFGPGTRLTVL.

The chain uses TRBV6-5 and TRBJ1-5, with a possible D match to TRBD1 (6 bases). The length of the CDR3 is 14 residues. Per germline, CDR1 MNHEY and CDR2 SVGAGI. V lost 6 bases to trimming and J lost 5 bases, with 14 bases between them. The CDR3 sequence: CASRQGRDHQPQHF. The CDR3 bases are TGTGCCAGCAGACAGGGAAGGGACCATCAGCCCCAGCATTTT.

This chain uses TRBV9 with TRBJ2-3; 10 positions agree with TRBD2. The CDR3 totals 18 residues. Germline V CDR1 and CDR2: SGDLS, YYNGEE. The J segment lost 2 bases and the V segment lost 4 bases, leaving 13 bases of the junction unmatched. The CDR3 coding sequence is TGTGCCAGCAGCTTACAATCCGGGACTAGCGCGTTCACAGATACGCAGTATTTT. It codes for CASSLQSGTSAFTDTQYF.

This sequence joins TRBV3-1 (or the pseudogene TRBV3-2) and TRBJ2-2, with 8 bases aligning to TRBD1. V dropped 4 bases and J dropped 4; count of bases not matched to a gene: 8. Germline V gives CDR1 LGHDT, CDR2 YNNKEL (reference sequence). The CDR3 sequence is 16 residues long. CDR3 sequence (DNA): TGTGCCAGCAGCCTTAACAGGGGGATAGGCACCGGGGAGCTGTTTTTT. Translating gives CASSLNRGIGTGELFF.

CDR3 nucleotides: TGTGCCAGCAGCCTCTCGGCGACAGTAAACACCGGGGAGCTGTTTTTT. Protein product: CASSLSATVNTGELFF. The chain employs TRBV7-9 and TRBJ2-2, with D maybe TRBD1 (5 bases). Trimming cost V 5 bases and J 2 bases, with 15 bases left between them. Germline values: CDR1 SEHNR, CDR2 FQNEAQ (reference sequence). The length of the CDR3 is 16 residues.

CDR3 region: CASSPQPGDYNEQFF. CDR3 sequence (DNA): TGTGCCAGCTCACCTCAACCGGGGGACTACAATGAGCAGTTCTTC. The chain uses TRBV18 and TRBJ2-1, with a tentative D call TRBD2 (6 bases). V shed 3 bases and J shed 3 bases, with 12 bases lying between them. Germline loops: CDR1 KGHSH, CDR2 LQKENI. This CDR3 has 15 amino acids.

The J gene is TRBJ2-2, the V gene TRBV2, with TRBD2 identical over 7 bases. The trim removed 5 bases at V and 7 bases at J, leaving 7 bases unmatched. The CDR3 runs 14 residues. CDR1 SNHLY and CDR2 FYNNEI come from the germline V gene. CDR3 sequence (DNA): TGTGCCAGCAGTCGGGACTACTCCCGCGGGGAGCTGTTTTTT. Protein product: CASSRDYSRGELFF.

The gene calls are TRBV6-5 and TRBJ1-1, with 9 bases fitting TRBD1. V gave up 6 bases and J gave up 5 bases; unmatched junction bases: 10. From germline, CDR1 is MNHEY and CDR2 SVGAGI. The CDR3 runs 15 residues. As DNA, the CDR3 is TGTGCCAGCAGCTCGGGACAGGGCGGGAAGACTGAAGCTTTCTTT. It is translated as CASSSGQGGKTEAFF.

Only a few counts were recorded for this clone. This chain joins TRBV19 and TRBJ1-1, with a possible D match to TRBD1 (5 bases). Germline V gives CDR1 LNHDA, CDR2 SQIVND (reference sequence). V lost 3 bases, J lost 0 bases, and 8 bases lay in between. The CDR3 covers 14 residues. CDR3 region: CASSMDTVNTEAFF. DNA for the CDR3: TGTGCCAGTAGTATGGACACCGTGAACACTGAAGCTTTCTTT.

The chain couples TRBV2 to TRBJ2-5; D is unresolved. Germline V gene sequence: CDR1 SNHLY, CDR2 FYNNEI. Trimming cost V 6 bases and J 6 bases, with 11 bases left between them. The CDR3 is 12 amino acids. The CDR3 sequence: CASRGSGQTQYF. CDR3 nucleotides: TGTGCCAGCAGGGGCTCCGGCCAGACCCAGTACTTC.

The chain combines TRBV7-9 with TRBJ2-2; a possible D gene is TRBD1 (5 bases). Trimming pared 2 bases from V and 6 bases from J, leaving 13 bases between. CDR3 size: 15 residues. The germline CDR1 and CDR2 sequences are SEHNR and FQNEAQ (reference sequence). The CDR3 region has the DNA TGTGCCAGCAGCTTAAATCAGGGTGACGCCGGGGAGCTGTTTTTT. Amino acid sequence: CASSLNQGDAGELFF.

This sequence joins TRBV15 and TRBJ1-5; D remains ambiguous. Germline V lookup: CDR1 LNHNV, CDR2 YYDKDF (reference sequence). V lost 1 base and J 3 bases, leaving 10 bases between the germline ends. The CDR3 runs 15 residues. The CDR3 DNA reads TGTGCCACCAGCAGAGTAGTTACAGACAATCAGCCCCAGCATTTT. This codes for CATSRVVTDNQPQHF. The entire variable domain, with the rest obtained from reference TRBV15 and TRBJ1-5, is as follows: DAMVIQNPRYQVTQFGKPVTLSCSQTLNHNVMYWYQQKSSQAPKLLFHYYDKDFNNEADTPDNFQSRRPNTSFCFLDIRSPGLGDTAMYLCATSRVVTDNQPQHFGDGTRLSIL.

The V and J genes are TRBV7-2 and TRBJ2-1, with 10 bases matching TRBD2. Trimming removed 5 bases from V and 2 bases from J; junction bases left unmatched: 6. This CDR3 comprises 16 residues. The germline V gene encodes CDR1 SGHTA and CDR2 FQGNSA. The CDR3 loop is CASSRSGGAAYNEQFF. DNA of the CDR3: TGTGCCAGCAGCCGCAGCGGGGGGGCGGCCTACAATGAGCAGTTCTTC.

This clone was counted a few times. This chain links TRBV7-9 with TRBJ2-7; 7 nucleotides line up with TRBD1. The CDR3 length is 14 residues. The germline CDR1 and CDR2 sequences are SEHNR and FQNEAQ (reference sequence). J was trimmed by 0 bases and V by 5 bases; bases with no gene match: 4. DNA for the CDR3: TGTGCCAGCAGCACCCGGGACAGCTCCTACGAGCAGTACTTC. It codes for CASSTRDSSYEQYF.

This clone was recorded only once. The V call is TRBV5-4, the J call TRBJ1-2; D uncertain. CDR1 and CDR2 (germline): SGHNT, YYREEE (reference sequence). V was pared by 3 bases and J by 8 bases, with 11 bases between. This CDR3 is 12 amino acids long. As DNA, the CDR3 is TGTGCCAGCAGCTGGGAGAGGGCGGGCTACACCTTC. This translates into CASSWERAGYTF.

This chain uses TRBV30 with TRBJ2-1; D ambiguous. The CDR3 runs 14 residues. CDR1 is GTSNPN and CDR2 is SVGIG in the germline V gene (reference sequence). Trimming shortened V by 2 bases and J by 4 bases, and 12 bases separated the two germline ends. CDR3 loop: CAWSSLRWYNEQFF. The CDR3 DNA is TGTGCCTGGAGTTCGCTTAGATGGTACAATGAGCAGTTCTTC.

The V call is TRBV2, the J call TRBJ1-1, with 9 bases matching TRBD1. The CDR3 consists of 14 residues. V shed 6 bases and J 6 bases; nucleotides not matched to a gene: 8. Germline lookup yields CDR1 SNHLY and CDR2 FYNNEI. CDR3 bases: TGTGCCAGCAGGGGGACAGGGACGGGGGCTGAAGCTTTCTTT. Protein: CASRGTGTGAEAFF.

The chain carries TRBV5-6 and TRBJ1-2, with 8 bases lining up with TRBD1. The ends lost 5 bases at V and 7 bases at J; junction bases unmatched: 7. The CDR3 sequence is 13 residues long. Germline V gene lookup returns CDR1 SGHDT and CDR2 YYEEEE. In DNA, the CDR3 is TGTGCCAGCAGTCAATCAGGGGGCCGTGGCTACACCTTC. Translated: CASSQSGGRGYTF. The entire variable domain, with the rest obtained from reference TRBV5-6 and TRBJ1-2, is as follows: DAGVTQSPTHLIKTRGQQVTLRCSPKSGHDTVSWYQQALGQGPQFIFQYYEEEERQRGNFPDRFSGHQFPNYSSELNVNALLLGDSALYLCASSQSGGRGYTFGSGTRLTVV.

V is TRBV19 and J is TRBJ1-2, with 10 nucleotides matching TRBD1. J lost 3 bases, V lost 6 bases, and 16 bases had no gene match. The CDR3 totals 18 residues. From germline, CDR1 is LNHDA and CDR2 SQIVND (reference sequence). As DNA, the CDR3 is TGTGCCAGTAGACCTACCGGGACAGGGGTCCTATTGGACTATGGCTACACCTTC. Amino acids: CASRPTGTGVLLDYGYTF.

The chain links TRBV5-6 to TRBJ2-1, with D perhaps TRBD1 (7 bases). Trimming shortened V by 2 bases and J by 8 bases, and 26 bases separated the two germline ends. The CDR3 is 18 amino acids. Looked up from germline, CDR1 is SGHDT and CDR2 is YYEEEE. The CDR3 nucleotides are TGTGCCAGCAGCTTCGGAGTCCCTTCGGGGGCCCAGGGGGATGAGCAGTTCTTC. It is translated as CASSFGVPSGAQGDEQFF. Filled out from reference TRBV5-6 and TRBJ2-1, the complete variable domain reads DAGVTQSPTHLIKTRGQQVTLRCSPKSGHDTVSWYQQALGQGPQFIFQYYEEEERQRGNFPDRFSGHQFPNYSSELNVNALLLGDSALYLCASSFGVPSGAQGDEQFFGPGTRLTVL.

The V and J genes are TRBV30 and TRBJ1-3; D is unresolved. Trimming cost V 2 bases and J 2 bases, with 10 bases left between them. Per germline, CDR1 GTSNPN and CDR2 SVGIG (reference sequence). CDR3 size: 14 residues. CDR3 sequence reads: CAWSNRRTGNTIYF. CDR3 in DNA: TGTGCCTGGAGTAATCGGCGGACTGGAAACACCATATATTTT.

This clone was found once. The chain uses TRBV9 and TRBJ2-2; D not resolved. This CDR3 is built from 14 residues. The germline gives CDR1 SGDLS, CDR2 YYNGEE. V was clipped by 1 base and J by 2 bases, with 6 bases between them. CDR3 nucleotides: TGTGCCAGCAGCGTATTGGCCAACACCGGGGAGCTGTTTTTT. This translates into CASSVLANTGELFF.

This chain links TRBV5-1 with TRBJ2-5, with unresolved D. Trimming left V 2 bases short and J 2 bases short, with 10 bases between. From germline, CDR1 is SGHRS and CDR2 YFSETQ. This CDR3 comprises 14 residues. The DNA of the CDR3 is TGCGCCAGCAGCTTCTTCCCCGCGCAAGAGACCCAGTACTTC. It yields the protein CASSFFPAQETQYF.

The V and J genes are TRBV30 and TRBJ2-6; maybe TRBD1 (5 bases). Trimming removed 1 base at V and 1 base at J, with 11 bases between. Germline-derived CDR1 and CDR2 are GTSNPN and SVGIG (reference sequence). CDR3 length equals 16 residues. CDR3 region: CAWSEQVISGANVLTF. The CDR3, as DNA: TGTGCCTGGAGTGAACAGGTGATTTCTGGGGCCAACGTCCTGACTTTC.